The 5 T cell receptor beta chains given below trace back to one sample, sequenced in a study of cytomegalovirus exposure and HLA in healthy donors. The primer mix had 60 Vbeta and 13 Jbeta primers. The data were produced by immunoSEQ multiplex PCR, yet TCRdb's version contains in-frame clones alone and is incomplete. The repertoire consists of around 40,000 clones, with roughly 87% occurring once and the leading ten covering 8%. Sequencing input: PBMCs. The receptors originated from a middle-aged woman in good health and CMV-seropositive.

This clone came up once. The V gene is TRBV7-9, the J gene TRBJ1-2; weak D call: TRBD1 (6 bases). CDR3 length equals 14 residues. Germline CDR1 reads SEHNR; CDR2 reads FQNEAQ (reference sequence). V was trimmed by 5 bases and J by 6 bases, leaving 16 bases between them. CDR3 region: CASSERPDSDGYTF. As DNA, the CDR3 is TGTGCCAGCAGCGAGCGACCGGACAGCGATGGCTACACCTTC. Together with reference TRBV7-9 and TRBJ1-2, the CDR3 gives the full variable domain: DTGVSQNPRHKITKRGQNVTFRCDPISEHNRLYWYRQTLGQGPEFLTYFQNEAQLEKSRLLSDRFSAERPKGSFSTLEIQRTEQGDSAMYLCASSERPDSDGYTFGSGTRLTVV.

The chain couples TRBV6-5 to TRBJ1-2; D is ambiguous. In germline, CDR1 is MNHEY, CDR2 SVGAGI. V was trimmed by 2 bases and J by 4 bases, leaving 14 bases between them. CDR3 length equals 15 residues. Here the CDR3 reads CASSYQGRGSYGYTF. CDR3 nucleotide sequence: TGTGCCAGCAGTTACCAAGGGCGCGGGAGCTATGGCTACACCTTC.

This clone occurred a few times. The V call is TRBV6-1, the J call TRBJ1-4; 7 bases map to TRBD1. The CDR3 consists of 16 residues. V shed 3 bases, J shed 5 bases, and the junction held 9 bases outside the gene matches. Germline V gene lookup returns CDR1 MNHNS and CDR2 SASEGT. In DNA, the CDR3 is TGTGCCAGCAGTGATAACAGGGGCCCATTCAATGAAAAACTGTTTTTT. This translates into CASSDNRGPFNEKLFF.

V usage is TRBV7-2 and J usage is TRBJ1-6, with 8 positions matching TRBD1. V was pared by 7 bases and J by 4 bases, with 3 bases of the junction left unmatched. CDR1 is SGHTA and CDR2 is FQGNSA in the germline V gene. The CDR3 sequence is 14 residues long. As DNA, the CDR3 is TGTGCCAGCACCTACAGGGGGTATAATTCACCCCTCCACTTT. Translating it yields CASTYRGYNSPLHF.

The rearrangement links TRBV28 to TRBJ2-7; a possible D gene is TRBD1 (6 bases). V was cut by 9 bases and J by 6 bases, with 15 bases left in between. The CDR3 contains 12 residues. CDR1 is MDHEN and CDR2 is SYDVKM in the germline V gene. The CDR3 spells CASGSGQLEQYF. The CDR3 region has the DNA TGTGCCAGTGGCTCGGGACAACTCGAGCAGTACTTC.